This T cell receptor beta chain was sequenced in a study of T cells after yellow fever vaccination. This clonotype was counted ten times or more. TCRdb itself ran the 5' RACE reads through MiXCR, one entry per CDR3 protein. The sample contains around 63,000 distinct CDR3 sequences, 7.4% of which appear only once. This CDR3 contains 19 residues. The V gene end was trimmed by 4 bases and the J gene end by 0 bases; junction bases not matched to a gene: 12. Germline assignment: CDR1 SQVTM and CDR2 ANQGSEA. This chain joins TRBV29-1 and TRBJ2-6; 10 nucleotides line up with TRBD2. The sequencing used CD8+ T cells sorted from PBMCs, collected 15 days after the yellow fever booster vaccination. This clonotype was obtained from a man aged 25 to 45 who received the YFV17D yellow fever vaccine. CDR3 nucleotides: TGCAGCGTTGTAGCGGGAGGTCAAGACCCCGTCTCTGGGGCCAACGTCCTGACTTTC. It yields the protein CSVVAGGQDPVSGANVLTF.